These 3 T cell receptor beta chains came from one sample sequenced in a study of blood T cells in healthy people across ages. Sample-barcoded 5' priming and a J-beta primer mix drove a second PCR of roughly 6 to 12 cycles. TCRdb used MiXCR to reprocess the 5' RACE reads, holding one entry per CDR3 protein. The table records about 290,000 distinct CDR3 sequences, roughly 29% of them present only once. The sequenced sample was blood. These receptors all stem from a woman aged 70-85 years in good health.

The sample holds a few counts of this clonotype. The rearrangement links TRBV6-2 or TRBV6-3 to TRBJ2-1; D ambiguous. The germline V gene encodes CDR1 MNHEY and CDR2 SVGEGT. The CDR3 length is 12 residues. Trimming stripped 0 bases from V and 13 bases from J, with 10 bases between. DNA for the CDR3: TGTGCCAGCAGTTACTCGATGGTGGCCCAGTTCTTC. As protein: CASSYSMVAQFF.

This clonotype turned up a few times. The chain is built from TRBV28 and TRBJ1-3, with 9 positions matching TRBD1. V lost 4 bases to trimming and J lost 5 bases; unmatched junction nucleotides: 6. The CDR3 sequence is 15 residues long. From germline, CDR1 is MDHEN and CDR2 SYDVKM. CDR3 region: CASSYQGQGRNTIYF. In DNA, the CDR3 is TGTGCCAGCAGTTATCAGGGACAGGGCAGAAACACCATATATTTT.

This clonotype occurred a few times. The chain joins TRBV3-1 to TRBJ2-5; D is perhaps TRBD2 (7 bases). The V and J ends lost 6 bases and 3 bases respectively, with 14 bases between them. This CDR3 spans 14 amino acids. CDR1 is LGHDT and CDR2 is YNNKEL in the germline V gene (reference sequence). The CDR3 sequence: CASRDSGGKETQYF. The CDR3 nucleotides are TGTGCCAGCAGGGACTCGGGGGGCAAAGAGACCCAGTACTTC.